A single sample gave rise to the 22 T cell receptor beta chains below, sequenced in a study of tumor-infiltrating lymphocytes in oesophageal squamous cell carcinoma. A single record per CDR3 protein comes from TCRdb applying MiXCR to the PCR reads. Among about 14,000 distinct CDR3 sequences, roughly half were seen once, and the ten largest hold about 12%. Material for sequencing was blood. All receptors come from a female donor with esophageal squamous cell carcinoma.

The chain uses TRBV7-8 and TRBJ1-1; the D is unclear. This CDR3 has 12 residues. In germline, CDR1 is SGHVS, CDR2 FQNEAQ. Trimming shortened V by 3 bases and J by 7 bases, and 9 bases separated the two germline ends. The CDR3 spells CASSFSTREAFF. The CDR3 DNA reads as TGTGCCAGCAGCTTTTCGACCCGTGAAGCTTTCTTT.

The chain joins TRBV28 to TRBJ2-4; either TRBD1 or TRBD2 may supply D (5 bases each). The J call could be wrong; TRBJ2-7 is a better fit for the DNA end. Germline lookup yields CDR1 MDHEN and CDR2 SYDVKM. The CDR3 runs 13 residues. The CDR3 DNA reads as TGTGCCAGCAGCACCGGGACCCCCTACGAGCAGTACTTC. It codes for CASSTGTPYEQYF.

The chain is built from TRBV11-2 and TRBJ2-7; 10 bases map to TRBD2. This CDR3 comprises 16 residues. Germline assignment: CDR1 SGHAT and CDR2 FQNNGV. V shed 6 bases, J shed 1 base, and the junction held 9 bases outside the gene matches. The CDR3 loop is CASSFTQLAGSYEQYF. Written as DNA, the CDR3 is TGTGCCAGCAGTTTCACCCAACTAGCGGGGTCCTACGAGCAGTACTTC.

The chain combines TRBV7-4 with TRBJ1-4, with D maybe TRBD1 (6 bases). The CDR3 totals 15 residues. The germline V gene has CDR1 SGHVT and CDR2 SQSDAQ. The ends were cut back, 4 bases at V and 4 bases at J, with 13 bases in the middle. CDR3 sequence: CASSSSGASNEKLFF. The CDR3 coding sequence is TGTGCCAGCAGCTCGTCAGGGGCGAGTAATGAAAAACTGTTTTTT.

The chain carries TRBV6-2 or TRBV6-3 and TRBJ2-7; 10 positions match TRBD2. The end of the DNA is better explained by TRBJ2-1, so the J call may be wrong. Germline loops: CDR1 MNHEY, CDR2 SVGEGT. This CDR3 contains 16 residues. The CDR3 sequence is CASSPILAGSYNEQFF. The CDR3, as DNA: TGTGCCAGCAGTCCAATACTAGCGGGATCCTACAATGAGCAGTTCTTC.

The V and J genes are TRBV7-3 and TRBJ2-7, with 13 bases fitting TRBD2. The tail of the sequence fits TRBJ2-1 better, so the J call may be wrong. Germline CDR1 and CDR2: SGHTA and FQGTGA. The CDR3 loop spans 15 amino acids. The CDR3 is CASSLGLAGRNEQFF. The CDR3 coding sequence is TGTGCCAGCAGCCTGGGACTAGCGGGGAGGAATGAGCAGTTCTTC.

The rearrangement uses TRBV6-1 and TRBJ2-5, with 13 bases fitting TRBD2. V gave up 5 bases and J gave up 0 bases; unmatched junction bases: 6. Germline lookup yields CDR1 MNHNS and CDR2 SASEGT. The CDR3 consists of 17 residues. The CDR3 region has the DNA TGTGCCAGCAGTTACCGGGGACTAGCGGGATACCAAGAGACCCAGTACTTC. This codes for CASSYRGLAGYQETQYF.

As for this clonotype: The CDR3 does not end in the conserved phenylalanine or tryptophan, so this is likely a read error. Because the CDR3's place on the DNA is in doubt, the DNA is left out and the CDR3 is given as listed by TCRdb. This chain joins TRBV7-3 and TRBJ1-4. The CDR3 spans 9 residues, counting both ends. Looked up from germline, CDR1 is SGHTA and CDR2 is FQGTGA. The CDR3: CASSLTSGI.

This chain links TRBV7-4 with TRBJ1-2, with D unresolved. Germline lookup yields CDR1 SGHVT and CDR2 SQSDAQ. Trimming shortened V by 1 base and J by 4 bases, and 10 bases separated the two germline ends. This CDR3 has 14 amino acids. The CDR3 is CASSLDSYLYGYTF. The DNA of the CDR3 is TGTGCCAGCAGCTTAGACAGCTACCTCTATGGCTACACCTTC.

This chain joins TRBV7-4 and TRBJ2-3, with a possible D match to TRBD1 (5 bases). Germline-derived CDR1 and CDR2 are SGHVT and SQSDAQ. The CDR3 contains 14 residues. V lost 0 bases and J lost 1, with 5 bases in between. The CDR3 protein is CASSLAQGTDTQYF. The CDR3 DNA sequence: TGTGCCAGCAGCTTAGCACAGGGCACAGATACGCAGTATTTT. Full variable domain (rest looked up from reference TRBV7-4 and TRBJ2-3): GAGVSQSPRYKVAKRGRDVALRCDSISGHVTLYWYRQTLGQGSEVLTYSQSDAQRDKSGRPSGRFSAERPERSVSTLKIQRTEQGDSAVYLCASSLAQGTDTQYFGPGTRLTVL.

The CDR3 coding sequence is TGCGCCAGCAGCTTGTTGGGCCAGGGGACTCTCCCCAATGAGCAGTTCTTC. It specifies CASSLLGQGTLPNEQFF. J is TRBJ2-5 and V is TRBV5-1; possibly TRBD1 or TRBD2 for D (6 bases each). The J call may not be correct, given that the DNA end is closer to TRBJ2-1. Per the germline V gene, CDR1 is SGHRS and CDR2 is YFSETQ. The CDR3 loop spans 17 amino acids.

Notes on this clonotype: A read error is possible here, since a much larger clone lies one base away. The CDR3 nucleotides read TGTGCCAGCAGCCGACTAGGGAGCTCCTACAATGAGCAGTACTTC. This translates into CASSRLGSSYNEQYF. V gene TRBV11-3 combines with J gene TRBJ2-4, with D possibly matching TRBD2 (6 bases). Germline-derived CDR1 and CDR2 are SGHNT and YENEEA. Trimming stripped 5 bases from V and 13 bases from J, with 24 bases between. The CDR3 is 15 amino acids.

The chain carries TRBV7-6 and TRBJ2-3, with a weak D call TRBD1 (6 bases). The length of the CDR3 is 15 residues. V lost 2 bases, J lost 2 bases, and 11 bases lay in between. Germline V gene lookup returns CDR1 SGHVS and CDR2 FNYEAQ. CDR3 bases: TGTGCCAGCAGCTTAAGTGGGGGCGCCACAGATACGCAGTATTTT. Encoded protein: CASSLSGGATDTQYF. The full variable domain, completed using reference TRBV7-6 and TRBJ2-3, is GAGVSQSPRYKVTKRGQDVALRCDPISGHVSLYWYRQALGQGPEFLTYFNYEAQQDKSGLPNDRFSAERPEGSISTLTIQRTEQRDSAMYRCASSLSGGATDTQYFGPGTRLTVL.

This clonotype was observed once. The V gene is TRBV6-1, the J gene TRBJ2-1, with TRBD2 identical over 13 bases. The V and J ends lost 8 bases and 8 bases, in that order; junction bases with no gene match: 9. In germline, CDR1 is MNHNS, CDR2 SASEGT. The CDR3 spans 15 residues. The CDR3, as DNA: TGTGCCAGCGCCTCGACTAGCGGGGGGAATGATGAGCAGTTCTTC. Its protein is CASASTSGGNDEQFF.

The chain employs TRBV7-4 and TRBJ1-2; D is uncertain. CDR1 and CDR2 from the germline V gene are SGHVT and SQSDAQ. CDR3 length equals 13 residues. V lost 2 bases to trimming and J lost 2 bases, with 6 bases between them. The CDR3 DNA is TGTGCCAGCAGCTTAAAGGGAAACTATGGCTACACCTTC. Its protein is CASSLKGNYGYTF. The entire variable domain, with the rest obtained from reference TRBV7-4 and TRBJ1-2, is as follows: GAGVSQSPRYKVAKRGRDVALRCDSISGHVTLYWYRQTLGQGSEVLTYSQSDAQRDKSGRPSGRFSAERPERSVSTLKIQRTEQGDSAVYLCASSLKGNYGYTFGSGTRLTVV.

The rearrangement joins TRBV30 to TRBJ2-7; 9 nucleotides match TRBD1. The CDR3 has 13 residues. V trimming: 4 bases; J trimming: 6 bases; junction bases outside the gene matches: 7. Germline CDR1 reads GTSNPN; CDR2 reads SVGIG (reference sequence). CDR3 amino acids: CAWTGNRGREQYF. The CDR3 bases are TGTGCCTGGACAGGAAACAGGGGGCGCGAGCAGTACTTC. The whole variable domain, remainder taken from reference TRBV30 and TRBJ2-7, is SQTIHQWPATLVQPVGSPLSLECTVEGTSNPNLYWYRQAAGRGLQLLFYSVGIGQISSEVPQNLSASRPQDRQFILSSKKLLLSDSGFYLCAWTGNRGREQYFGPGTRLTVT.

The chain carries TRBV6-5 and TRBJ1-3, with 10 nucleotides matching TRBD1. CDR1 and CDR2 from the germline V gene are MNHEY and SVGAGI. The CDR3 totals 17 residues. The junction had 6 bases not matched to a gene; V was cut back by 0 bases and J by 4 bases. The CDR3 DNA reads TGTGCCAGCAGTTACTCCGGGACAGGGGTATTAGGAAACACCATATATTTT. It codes for CASSYSGTGVLGNTIYF.

This clonotype was detected ten times or more. This chain joins TRBV10-3 and TRBJ2-3; D is uncertain. V was shortened by 3 bases and J by 0 bases, with 10 bases between the two germline ends. The CDR3 consists of 15 residues. CDR1 and CDR2 from the germline V gene are ENHRY and SYGVKD. The CDR3 coding sequence is TGTGCCATCAGTGATTGGGGTAGGAGCACAGATACGCAGTATTTT. This gives the protein CAISDWGRSTDTQYF.

The rearrangement uses TRBV7-3 and TRBJ2-5; a possible D gene is TRBD1 (6 bases). V lost 5 bases and J 2 bases, leaving 6 bases between the germline ends. The germline V gene encodes CDR1 SGHTA and CDR2 FQGTGA. The CDR3 is made up of 12 amino acids. CDR3 nucleotide sequence: TGTGCCAGCAGCCAGGGGCAAGAGACCCAGTACTTC. This translates into CASSQGQETQYF.

This clonotype came up many times. The CDR3 nucleotides are TGTGCCAGCAGTTTACATGGGGGCGAGCAGTACTTC. Its translation: CASSLHGGEQYF. The genes are TRBV27 and TRBJ2-7; D possibly uses TRBD1 or TRBD2 (5 bases each). Deletions cut 2 bases from V and 6 bases from J, with 8 bases between. The CDR3 runs 12 residues. Germline V CDR1 and CDR2: MNHEY, SMNVEV (reference sequence).

The sample holds many counts of this clonotype. The gene calls are TRBV2 and TRBJ2-7; TRBD1 agrees at 9 bases. V shed 6 bases and J 4 bases; nucleotides not matched to a gene: 4. Germline V gives CDR1 SNHLY, CDR2 FYNNEI. This CDR3 has 13 amino acids. The CDR3 region is CASRQGAMYEQYF. CDR3 DNA: TGTGCCAGCAGACAGGGGGCTATGTACGAGCAGTACTTC. The whole variable domain, filled in from reference TRBV2 and TRBJ2-7, reads EPEVTQTPSHQVTQMGQEVILRCVPISNHLYFYWYRQILGQKVEFLVSFYNNEISEKSEIFDDQFSVERPDGSNFTLKIRSTKLEDSAMYFCASRQGAMYEQYFGPGTRLTVT.

The chain links TRBV11-2 to TRBJ2-7, with 12 bases matching TRBD2. With the DNA end fitting TRBJ2-1 better, the J assignment may be wrong. Germline values: CDR1 SGHAT, CDR2 FQNNGV. This CDR3 comprises 17 residues. In DNA form, the CDR3 reads TGTGCCAGCAGCTTAGGGCCTAGCGGGGGGGCAGGTAATGAGCAGTTCTTC. Translated, it gives CASSLGPSGGAGNEQFF.